A selection of T cell receptor beta chains follows, all from one sample in a study of CD4 and CD8 cells across lung adenocarcinoma regions. MiXCR, applied by TCRdb to the PCR reads, yields one record per CDR3 protein. The profile shows around 20,000 distinct CDR3 sequences, roughly half of them singletons. The sequenced sample was CD8+ T cells from the center of a lung tumor. These receptors all stem from a female donor with lung adenocarcinoma. The CD4 and CD8 labels of this study may be unreliable. The conserved cysteine and the conserved F or W are not part of the CDR3 here. D genes are given only for firm matches.

CDR3aa: ASSESRRWAKNTQY
d_gene: NA
j_gene: NA
v_gene: TRBV10-2

CDR3aa: AGMGAGSKNTQY
d_gene: NA
j_gene: TRBJ2-4
v_gene: TRBV27

CDR3aa: ASSRGVAGGPRQDTQY
d_gene: TRBD2
j_gene: TRBJ2-3
v_gene: TRBV6-1

CDR3aa: ASSRSGQGAEAF
d_gene: TRBD1
j_gene: TRBJ1-1
v_gene: TRBV6-1

CDR3aa: ASRLRETGRTNEQF
d_gene: NA
j_gene: TRBJ2-1
v_gene: TRBV6-2/TRBV6-3

CDR3aa: ASSLTAASGGSGTDTQY
d_gene: TRBD2
j_gene: TRBJ2-3
v_gene: TRBV6-4

CDR3aa: ASSLLRNEQF
d_gene: NA
j_gene: TRBJ2-1
v_gene: TRBV12-3/TRBV12-4

CDR3aa: ASSLEAGELF
d_gene: NA
j_gene: TRBJ2-2
v_gene: TRBV7-3

CDR3aa: ASTADLVIREQY
d_gene: NA
j_gene: TRBJ2-5
v_gene: TRBV28

CDR3aa: ASSHLVGDEQF
d_gene: NA
j_gene: TRBJ2-1
v_gene: TRBV7-6

CDR3aa: ARGDGGLDEETQY
d_gene: NA
j_gene: TRBJ2-5
v_gene: TRBV6-4

CDR3aa: SRGLAGRDTDTQY
d_gene: TRBD1
j_gene: NA
v_gene: TRBV27

CDR3aa: ASSQLEETQY
d_gene: NA
j_gene: TRBJ2-5
v_gene: TRBV6-1

CDR3aa: ASRLGLGTDTQY
d_gene: NA
j_gene: TRBJ2-3
v_gene: TRBV6-1

CDR3aa: ASSLPGGAHNSPLH
d_gene: TRBD1
j_gene: TRBJ1-6
v_gene: TRBV6-2/TRBV6-3

CDR3aa: ASSNTGTGYGYT
d_gene: TRBD1
j_gene: TRBJ1-2
v_gene: TRBV6-1

CDR3aa: ASSKDSPGDTQY
d_gene: NA
j_gene: TRBJ2-3
v_gene: TRBV6-1

CDR3aa: ASSQVFGGRETQY
d_gene: NA
j_gene: TRBJ2-5
v_gene: TRBV4-3

CDR3aa: ARGLRAQNTQY
d_gene: NA
j_gene: TRBJ2-4
v_gene: TRBV27

CDR3aa: ASSSPGTGYYEQY
d_gene: TRBD1
j_gene: NA
v_gene: TRBV27

CDR3aa: ASSYSARGANVLT
d_gene: NA
j_gene: TRBJ2-6
v_gene: TRBV6-5

CDR3aa: SAKGQGSTGELF
d_gene: TRBD1
j_gene: TRBJ2-2
v_gene: TRBV20-1

CDR3aa: ASSFGFPSGGDTDTQY
d_gene: TRBD2
j_gene: TRBJ2-3
v_gene: TRBV7-2

CDR3aa: ASRRWGGAGSGRADEQF
d_gene: TRBD2
j_gene: TRBJ2-1
v_gene: TRBV6-1

CDR3aa: AIGTGGTKNIQY
d_gene: TRBD1
j_gene: TRBJ2-4
v_gene: TRBV10-3

CDR3aa: ASSLNSGVETQY
d_gene: TRBD2
j_gene: TRBJ2-5
v_gene: TRBV5-1

CDR3aa: ASRGGGAASTGELF
d_gene: TRBD2
j_gene: TRBJ2-2
v_gene: TRBV6-1

CDR3aa: ASSLASAVGTSTDTQY
d_gene: NA
j_gene: TRBJ2-3
v_gene: TRBV5-1

CDR3aa: ASSKDRDYEQY
d_gene: TRBD1
j_gene: NA
v_gene: TRBV7-7

CDR3aa: ASSRSGGTDTQY
d_gene: TRBD2
j_gene: TRBJ2-3
v_gene: TRBV7-7

CDR3aa: SARNEITYGYT
d_gene: NA
j_gene: TRBJ1-2
v_gene: TRBV20-1

CDR3aa: ASSQVAGEAETQY
d_gene: TRBD2
j_gene: TRBJ2-5
v_gene: TRBV4-1

CDR3aa: ASSPVASGVYNEQF
d_gene: TRBD2
j_gene: TRBJ2-1
v_gene: TRBV9

CDR3aa: ASSYSTSGSTGEQY
d_gene: TRBD2
j_gene: NA
v_gene: TRBV6-5

CDR3aa: ASSQVGSEQY
d_gene: NA
j_gene: NA
v_gene: TRBV14

CDR3aa: ASAAWRGSGQDTQY
d_gene: NA
j_gene: NA
v_gene: TRBV27

CDR3aa: ASSLVPGTGELF
d_gene: NA
j_gene: TRBJ2-2
v_gene: TRBV11-2

CDR3aa: ASSYQGATQF
d_gene: NA
j_gene: NA
v_gene: TRBV12-3/TRBV12-4

CDR3aa: ASRGAGGGGQETQY
d_gene: NA
j_gene: TRBJ2-5
v_gene: TRBV6-1

CDR3aa: ASSPPGPRAEQF
d_gene: NA
j_gene: TRBJ2-1
v_gene: TRBV7-2

CDR3aa: ASSLRIAEAF
d_gene: NA
j_gene: TRBJ1-1
v_gene: TRBV7-2

CDR3aa: ASRIPGEIGKDEQF
d_gene: NA
j_gene: TRBJ2-1
v_gene: TRBV6-1

CDR3aa: ASSPPGTYNSPLH
d_gene: NA
j_gene: TRBJ1-6
v_gene: TRBV7-2

CDR3aa: ASSQDWTSGRDTQY
d_gene: TRBD2
j_gene: TRBJ2-3
v_gene: TRBV4-1

CDR3aa: ASSLAEWGAKNIQY
d_gene: NA
j_gene: TRBJ2-4
v_gene: TRBV7-7

CDR3aa: ASFPTGTGGVKTQY
d_gene: TRBD1
j_gene: NA
v_gene: TRBV6-5

CDR3aa: ASSRQAGGRYEQF
d_gene: TRBD2
j_gene: TRBJ2-1
v_gene: TRBV4-1

CDR3aa: ASSQGPVREQY
d_gene: NA
j_gene: TRBJ2-5
v_gene: TRBV7-2

CDR3aa: ASTPAGGAVSYGYT
d_gene: NA
j_gene: TRBJ1-2
v_gene: TRBV6-5

CDR3aa: ASSLEMTSGSTGTLF
d_gene: TRBD2
j_gene: TRBJ2-2
v_gene: TRBV7-6

CDR3aa: ASSYAEGATDTQY
d_gene: NA
j_gene: TRBJ2-3
v_gene: TRBV6-5

CDR3aa: ASSEGGFISTDTQY
d_gene: NA
j_gene: NA
v_gene: TRBV6-1

CDR3aa: ASSLLGARAGFYEQY
d_gene: NA
j_gene: TRBJ2-7
v_gene: TRBV27

CDR3aa: ASRIDGNYEQY
d_gene: NA
j_gene: TRBJ2-7
v_gene: TRBV12-3/TRBV12-4

CDR3aa: ASSLGGQGAGANVLT
d_gene: TRBD1
j_gene: TRBJ2-6
v_gene: TRBV12-3/TRBV12-4

CDR3aa: ASREGGGIDPETQY
d_gene: NA
j_gene: NA
v_gene: TRBV6-1

CDR3aa: ASRTSGTDTQY
d_gene: TRBD2
j_gene: TRBJ2-3
v_gene: TRBV6-1

CDR3aa: ASKRRSYNEQF
d_gene: NA
j_gene: TRBJ2-1
v_gene: TRBV6-5

CDR3aa: ASSYWLAGGTGELF
d_gene: TRBD2
j_gene: TRBJ2-2
v_gene: TRBV6-5

CDR3aa: ASSPPDRASTDEQY
d_gene: TRBD1
j_gene: NA
v_gene: TRBV28